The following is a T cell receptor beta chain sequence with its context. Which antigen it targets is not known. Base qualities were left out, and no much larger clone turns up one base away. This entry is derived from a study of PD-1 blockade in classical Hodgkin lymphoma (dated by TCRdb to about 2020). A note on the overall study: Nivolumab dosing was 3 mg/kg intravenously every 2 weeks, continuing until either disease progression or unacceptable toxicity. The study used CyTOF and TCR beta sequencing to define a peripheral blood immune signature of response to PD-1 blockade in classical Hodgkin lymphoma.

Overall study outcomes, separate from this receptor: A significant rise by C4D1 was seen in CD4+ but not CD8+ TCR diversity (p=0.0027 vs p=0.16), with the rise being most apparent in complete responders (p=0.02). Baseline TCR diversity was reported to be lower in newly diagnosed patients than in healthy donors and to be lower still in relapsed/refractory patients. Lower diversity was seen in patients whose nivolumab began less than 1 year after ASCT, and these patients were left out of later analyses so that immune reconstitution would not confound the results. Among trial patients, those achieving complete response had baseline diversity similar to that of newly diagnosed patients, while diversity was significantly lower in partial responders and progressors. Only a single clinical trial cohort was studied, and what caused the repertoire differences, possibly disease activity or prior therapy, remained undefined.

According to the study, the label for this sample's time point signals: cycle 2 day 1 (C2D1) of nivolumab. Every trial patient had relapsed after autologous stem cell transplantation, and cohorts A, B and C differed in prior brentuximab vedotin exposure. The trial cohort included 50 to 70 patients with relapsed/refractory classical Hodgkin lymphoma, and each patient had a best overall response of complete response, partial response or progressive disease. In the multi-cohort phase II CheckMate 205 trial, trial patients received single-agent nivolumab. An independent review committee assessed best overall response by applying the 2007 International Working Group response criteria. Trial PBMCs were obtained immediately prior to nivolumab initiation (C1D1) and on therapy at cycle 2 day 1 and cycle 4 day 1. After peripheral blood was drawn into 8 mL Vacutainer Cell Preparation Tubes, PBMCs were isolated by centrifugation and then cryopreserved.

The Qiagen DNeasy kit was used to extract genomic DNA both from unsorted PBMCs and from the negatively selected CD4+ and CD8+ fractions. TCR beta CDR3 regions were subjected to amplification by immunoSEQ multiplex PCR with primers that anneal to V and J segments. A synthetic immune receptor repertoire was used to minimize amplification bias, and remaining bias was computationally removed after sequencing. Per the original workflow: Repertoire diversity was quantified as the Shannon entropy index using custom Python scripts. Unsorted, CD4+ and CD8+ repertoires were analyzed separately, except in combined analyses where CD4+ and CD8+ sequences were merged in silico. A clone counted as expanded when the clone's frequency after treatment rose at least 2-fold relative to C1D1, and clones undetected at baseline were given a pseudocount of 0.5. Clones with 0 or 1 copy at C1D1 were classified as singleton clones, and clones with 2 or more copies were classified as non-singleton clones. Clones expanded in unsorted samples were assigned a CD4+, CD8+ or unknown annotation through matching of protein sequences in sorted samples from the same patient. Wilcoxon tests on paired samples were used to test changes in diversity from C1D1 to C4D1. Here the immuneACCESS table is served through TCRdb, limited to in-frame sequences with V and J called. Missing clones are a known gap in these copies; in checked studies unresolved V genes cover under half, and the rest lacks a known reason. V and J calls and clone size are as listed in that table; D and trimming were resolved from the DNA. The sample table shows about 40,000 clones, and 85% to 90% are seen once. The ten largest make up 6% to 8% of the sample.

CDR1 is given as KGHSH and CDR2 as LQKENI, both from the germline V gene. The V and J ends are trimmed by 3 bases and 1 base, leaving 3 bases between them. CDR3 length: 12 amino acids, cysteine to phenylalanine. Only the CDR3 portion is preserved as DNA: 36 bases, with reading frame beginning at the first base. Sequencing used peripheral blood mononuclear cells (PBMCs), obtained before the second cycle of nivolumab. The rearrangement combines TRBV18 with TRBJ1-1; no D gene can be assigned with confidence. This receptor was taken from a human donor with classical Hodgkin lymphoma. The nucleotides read TGTGCCAGCTCACCCCGGAACACTGAAGCTTTCTTT. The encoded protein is CASSPRNTEAFF. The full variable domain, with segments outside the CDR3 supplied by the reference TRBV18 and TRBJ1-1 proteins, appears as NAGVMQNPRHLVRRRGQEARLRCSPMKGHSHVYWYRQLPEEGLKFMVYLQKENIIDESGMPKERFSAEFPKEGPSILRIQQVVRGDSAAYFCASSPRNTEAFFGQGTRLTVV.